These 26 T cell receptor beta chains share one sample of origin, sequenced in a study of blood T cell repertoires in COVID-19 (dated by TCRdb to 2018 to 2020). To prepare the library, the immunoSEQ multiplex PCR assay was applied. TCRdb obtained this table from immuneACCESS and retained in-frame rearrangements with V and J assigned. These tables miss some clones; where compared with another copy, unresolved V genes account for less than half of the shortfall, and the remainder is unexplained. For this sample the table gives more than 100,000 clones, of which about 85% were detected only once. Together, the top ten hold roughly a tenth of the sample. What was sequenced was peripheral blood. The receptors stem from an elderly man with acute or convalescent COVID-19.

The V and J genes are TRBV10-3 and TRBJ1-2; the match to TRBD1 covers 7 bases. This CDR3 contains 16 residues. Germline-derived CDR1 and CDR2 are ENHRY and SYGVKD. The trim removed 6 bases at V and 0 bases at J, leaving 10 bases unmatched. In DNA form, the CDR3 reads TGTGCCATCAGCGCAGGGGGGTACAGCTCTAACTATGGCTACACCTTC. It encodes CAISAGGYSSNYGYTF.

The gene calls are TRBV6-6 and TRBJ1-1; possibly TRBD1 for D (6 bases). The CDR3 runs 14 residues. Germline V gives CDR1 MNHNY, CDR2 SVGAGI (reference sequence). V was shortened by 0 bases and J by 1 base, with 6 bases between the two germline ends. CDR3 sequence reads: CASSYSGANTEAFF. The CDR3 DNA reads TGTGCCAGCAGTTACTCGGGGGCGAACACTGAAGCTTTCTTT.

This clone was recorded once. The V call is TRBV6-2 or TRBV6-3, the J call TRBJ2-7; no firm D call. This CDR3 contains 11 residues. V was cut by 5 bases and J by 3 bases, with 5 bases left in between. The germline gives CDR1 MNHEY, CDR2 SVGEGT. The CDR3 protein is CASSQNYEQYF. The DNA of the CDR3 is TGTGCCAGCAGTCAGAACTACGAGCAGTACTTC.

The sample holds a few counts of this clone. The chain links TRBV7-2 to TRBJ2-7; D call uncertain. The CDR3 sequence is 13 residues long. Per the germline V gene, CDR1 is SGHTA and CDR2 is FQGNSA. V was pared by 3 bases and J by 0 bases, with 6 bases between. CDR3 in amino acids: CASSFWPSYEQYF. CDR3 in DNA: TGTGCCAGCAGCTTTTGGCCCTCCTACGAGCAGTACTTC.

This chain joins TRBV21-1 and TRBJ1-1; TRBD1 was called by the table and not checked on the DNA. TRBV21-1 is a pseudogene. This CDR3 is 15 amino acids long. The CDR3: CASSSTGDRNTEAFF. For the CDR3, the DNA is TGTGCCAGCAGCTCCACTGGAGACAGGAACACTGAAGCTTTCTTT.

The chain is built from TRBV7-3 and TRBJ2-1; 10 nucleotides line up with TRBD1. The CDR3 runs 17 residues. Germline lookup yields CDR1 SGHTA and CDR2 FQGTGA. The junction had 15 bases not matched to a gene; V was cut back by 5 bases and J by 8 bases. Here the CDR3 DNA reads TGTGCCAGCAGCCCCGGAGGGGGACAGGGGTCTCGCGATGAGCAGTTCTTC. Translating it yields CASSPGGGQGSRDEQFF.

The chain is built from TRBV10-3 and TRBJ1-1; TRBD1 aligns across 10 bases. The V gene end was trimmed by 5 bases and the J gene end by 3 bases; junction bases not matched to a gene: 3. The germline gives CDR1 ENHRY, CDR2 SYGVKD. The CDR3 runs 14 residues. CDR3 amino acids: CAISWDRGDTEAFF. CDR3 coding DNA: TGTGCCATCAGTTGGGACAGGGGAGACACTGAAGCTTTCTTT.

The chain links TRBV24-1 to TRBJ2-1, with D maybe TRBD2 (5 bases). V was pared by 1 base and J by 5 bases, with 8 bases between. The CDR3 length is 14 residues. Germline V lookup: CDR1 KGHDR, CDR2 SFDVKD. In nucleotides, the CDR3 is TGTGCCACCAGTGATTTCCCCGGGGACAATGAGCAGTTCTTC. It yields the protein CATSDFPGDNEQFF.

J is TRBJ2-7 and V is TRBV27; 9 bases agree with TRBD2. CDR1 is MNHEY and CDR2 is SMNVEV in the germline V gene (reference sequence). The CDR3 extends over 16 amino acids. J lost 1 base, V lost 4 bases, and 8 bases had no gene match. CDR3 sequence reads: CASSSARGGGSYEQYF. The CDR3 region has the DNA TGTGCCAGCAGTTCAGCCCGCGGGGGGGGGTCCTACGAGCAGTACTTC.

This clone was found a few times. V gene TRBV2 combines with J gene TRBJ1-2, with 7 bases that match TRBD1. Germline values: CDR1 SNHLY, CDR2 FYNNEI. The junction had 8 bases not matched to a gene; V was cut back by 5 bases and J by 8 bases. The CDR3 runs to 13 residues. The CDR3, as DNA: TGTGCCAGCAGTCGTGACAGGGATGTCGGCTACACCTTC. This translates into CASSRDRDVGYTF. The full variable domain, with the rest looked up from reference TRBV2 and TRBJ1-2, is EPEVTQTPSHQVTQMGQEVILRCVPISNHLYFYWYRQILGQKVEFLVSFYNNEISEKSEIFDDQFSVERPDGSNFTLKIRSTKLEDSAMYFCASSRDRDVGYTFGSGTRLTVV.

This clone was counted a few times. V gene TRBV2 combines with J gene TRBJ2-6, with a tentative D call TRBD1 (5 bases). Germline values: CDR1 SNHLY, CDR2 FYNNEI. The length of the CDR3 is 16 residues. Trimming pared 6 bases from V and 2 bases from J, leaving 14 bases between. CDR3 residues: CASRGSGSPGANVLTF. DNA for the CDR3: TGTGCCAGCAGGGGCTCAGGGTCCCCTGGGGCCAACGTCCTGACTTTC.

The V call is TRBV7-9, the J call TRBJ2-1; 8 bases line up with TRBD2. Germline lookup yields CDR1 SEHNR and CDR2 FQNEAQ (reference sequence). CDR3 length: 13 residues. Trimming cost V 10 bases and J 7 bases; bases outside gene matches: 9. CDR3: CATTLAGGNEQFF. The DNA of the CDR3 is TGTGCCACCACTCTAGCGGGTGGAAATGAGCAGTTCTTC.

The chain combines TRBV27 with TRBJ2-7, with a tentative D call TRBD2 (6 bases). This CDR3 contains 14 residues. The ends were cut back, 3 bases at V and 3 bases at J, with 12 bases in the middle. From germline, CDR1 is MNHEY and CDR2 SMNVEV (reference sequence). The CDR3 is CASSLWGESYEQYF. CDR3 DNA: TGTGCCAGCAGTTTGTGGGGGGAGAGCTACGAGCAGTACTTC.

The chain employs TRBV7-2 and TRBJ2-2; maybe TRBD2 (6 bases). The CDR3 loop spans 15 amino acids. CDR1 SGHTA and CDR2 FQGNSA come from the germline V gene. V lost 5 bases to trimming and J lost 4 bases, with 14 bases between them. This chain's CDR3 is CASSQAGRSTGELFF. CDR3 nucleotide sequence: TGTGCCAGCAGCCAAGCGGGTCGGAGCACCGGGGAGCTGTTTTTT.

V and J are TRBV10-3 and TRBJ2-1; 11 positions agree with TRBD1. Germline trimming cut 7 bases from V and 7 bases from J; bases unmatched to any gene: 6. The length of the CDR3 is 14 residues. The germline gives CDR1 ENHRY, CDR2 SYGVKD. The chain's CDR3 is CAINPGQGGNEQFF. The CDR3 bases are TGTGCCATCAACCCGGGACAGGGGGGTAATGAGCAGTTCTTC.

The J gene is TRBJ2-7, the V gene TRBV7-9; TRBD2 is a possible D gene (5 bases). The ends were cut back, 5 bases at V and 2 bases at J, with 10 bases in the middle. The CDR3 consists of 13 residues. Looked up from germline, CDR1 is SEHNR and CDR2 is FQNEAQ (reference sequence). As DNA, the CDR3 is TGTGCCAGCAGCCCGACTATTACCTACGAGCAGTACTTC. It encodes CASSPTITYEQYF.

The rearrangement links TRBV6-1 to TRBJ1-6, with 9 bases matching TRBD1. Germline V gene data show CDR1 as MNHNS and CDR2 as SASEGT. Trimming took 8 bases from V and 4 from J; bases not matched to a gene: 3. The CDR3 runs 14 residues. The CDR3 sequence: CASLDRGYNSPLHF. CDR3 sequence (DNA): TGTGCCAGCTTGGACAGGGGTTATAATTCACCCCTCCACTTT.

The chain has TRBV27 and TRBJ2-1, with 8 bases aligning to TRBD2. Germline CDR1 MNHEY, CDR2 SMNVEV (reference sequence). The CDR3 is made up of 19 amino acids. V gave up 6 bases and J gave up 9 bases; unmatched junction bases: 25. The DNA for the CDR3 is TGTGCCAGCAGCTCCGAGGGGGGCGCGGCGGGGGGCCCCTGGGGTGAGCAGTTCTTC. This encodes CASSSEGGAAGGPWGEQFF.

The rearrangement uses TRBV5-1 and TRBJ1-3, with TRBD1 matching 8 bases. This CDR3 is built from 16 residues. The germline V gene has CDR1 SGHRS and CDR2 YFSETQ. Losses at the gene ends were 0 bases for V and 3 bases for J; bases not matched to a gene: 5. The CDR3 nucleotides read TGCGCCAGCAGCTTGGACGGGACAGGAGGTGGAAACACCATATATTTT. As protein: CASSLDGTGGGNTIYF.

J is TRBJ2-2 and V is TRBV11-3, with D perhaps TRBD2 (6 bases). The CDR3 spans 13 residues. The V and J ends lost 1 base and 6 bases respectively, with 6 bases between them. CDR1 SGHNT and CDR2 YENEEA come from the germline V gene. DNA of the CDR3: TGTGCCAGCAGCTTAGGCGGGGCCGGGGAGCTGTTTTTT. It specifies CASSLGGAGELFF.

The chain couples TRBV7-8 to TRBJ1-4; D is possibly TRBD1 (5 bases). Germline assignment: CDR1 SGHVS and CDR2 FQNEAQ. V was clipped by 4 bases and J by 4 bases, with 13 bases between them. This CDR3 comprises 15 residues. The CDR3 reads CASSSLGLNNEKLFF. CDR3 in DNA: TGTGCCAGCAGCTCCCTGGGACTGAATAATGAAAAACTGTTTTTT. Complete variable domain (other parts from reference TRBV7-8 and TRBJ1-4): GAGVSQSPRYKVAKRGQDVALRCDPISGHVSLFWYQQALGQGPEFLTYFQNEAQLDKSGLPSDRFFAERPEGSVSTLKIQRTQQEDSAVYLCASSSLGLNNEKLFFGSGTQLSVL.

The rearrangement joins TRBV5-4 to TRBJ2-2, with D hard to call. Germline V gene sequence: CDR1 SGHNT, CDR2 YYREEE (reference sequence). V dropped 3 bases and J dropped 2 bases, with 11 bases sitting between them. The CDR3 runs to 15 residues. CDR3 in amino acids: CASSSPWSNTGELFF. The CDR3 DNA follows: TGTGCCAGCAGCTCCCCGTGGAGTAACACCGGGGAGCTGTTTTTT.

The genes are TRBV24-1 and TRBJ2-3; unclear D gene. There are 12 residues in the CDR3. Trimming left V 3 bases short and J 6 bases short, with 6 bases between. The V gene's germline CDR1 is KGHDR and CDR2 SFDVKD. The CDR3 DNA sequence: TGTGCCACCAGTGATAGCAAGGATACGCAGTATTTT. It codes for CATSDSKDTQYF.

This chain joins TRBV19 and TRBJ2-3, with 11 bases that match TRBD2. The CDR3 length is 18 residues. V lost 5 bases, J lost 1 base, and 11 bases stayed unmatched. CDR1 and CDR2 from the germline V gene are LNHDA and SQIVND (reference sequence). The CDR3 loop is CASSQGLAGLFGTDTQYF. The CDR3 nucleotides read TGTGCCAGTAGTCAAGGACTAGCGGGCCTTTTTGGCACAGATACGCAGTATTTT.

This clone has just one count. Here the CDR3 DNA reads TGTGCCAGCTCACTCACGGCAGGGGCTAATGAAAAACTGTTTTTT. It codes for CASSLTAGANEKLFF. The V gene is TRBV18, the J gene TRBJ1-4, with TRBD1 as a possible D gene (6 bases). Trimming stripped 4 bases from V and 3 bases from J, with 12 bases between. The CDR3 is 15 residues long. Germline V gene lookup returns CDR1 KGHSH and CDR2 LQKENI.

This sequence joins TRBV3-1 (or the pseudogene TRBV3-2) and TRBJ2-5, with no clear D. The CDR3 has 11 residues. The V and J ends lost 5 bases and 5 bases respectively, with 6 bases between them. Germline V CDR1 and CDR2: LGHDT, YNNKEL (reference sequence). The CDR3 DNA reads TGTGCCAGCAGCGTGGAGGAGACCCAGTACTTC. It translates to CASSVEETQYF.